This TCR beta chain was documented in a study of T cell responses to AZD1222 COVID-19 vaccine. Study observations and caveats: Nearly half of spike-specific TCRs reportedly go after variant regions that carry no mutations.

To note about this clone: Its cognate antigen is unknown.

Profiling relied on immunoSEQ multiplex PCR, and the TCRdb table lists in-frame clones only, not all of them. This table has 140,000 to 150,000 clones, around 90% appearing once. Specimen: peripheral blood, collected on day 0 of AZD1222 vaccination. The receptor's source is an adult in good health.

CDR3 bases: TGTGCCAGCAGCTTAGGGACAACGAACTATGGCTACACCTTC. Protein sequence: CASSLGTTNYGYTF. V is TRBV3-1 (or the pseudogene TRBV3-2) and J is TRBJ1-2, with D tentatively TRBD1 (6 bases). Trimming stripped 5 bases from V and 2 bases from J, with 12 bases between. This CDR3 has 14 amino acids. Per the germline V gene, CDR1 is LGHDT and CDR2 is YNNKEL (reference sequence).